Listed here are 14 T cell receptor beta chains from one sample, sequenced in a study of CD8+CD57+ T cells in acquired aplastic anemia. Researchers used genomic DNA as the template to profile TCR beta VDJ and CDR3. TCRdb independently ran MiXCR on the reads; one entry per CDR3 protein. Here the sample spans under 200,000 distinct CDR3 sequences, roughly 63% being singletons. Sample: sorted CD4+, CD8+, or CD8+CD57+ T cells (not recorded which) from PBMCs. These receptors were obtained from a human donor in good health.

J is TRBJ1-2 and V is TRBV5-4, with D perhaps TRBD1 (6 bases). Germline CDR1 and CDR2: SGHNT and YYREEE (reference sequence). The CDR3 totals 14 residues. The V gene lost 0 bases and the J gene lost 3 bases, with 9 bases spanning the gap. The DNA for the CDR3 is TGTGCCAGCAGCTTGGGCCAGGGGCACTATGGCTACACCTTC. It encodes CASSLGQGHYGYTF. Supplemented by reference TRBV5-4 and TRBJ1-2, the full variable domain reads ETGVTQSPTHLIKTRGQQVTLRCSSQSGHNTVSWYQQALGQGPQFIFQYYREEENGRGNFPPRFSGLQFPNYSSELNVNALELDDSALYLCASSLGQGHYGYTFGSGTRLTVV.

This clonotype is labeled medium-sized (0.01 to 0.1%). The CDR3 is CASSQELVPIEQYF. For the CDR3, the DNA is TGTGCCAGCAGCCAAGAGCTAGTTCCCATCGAGCAGTACTTC. V and J are TRBV14 and TRBJ2-7; unclear D gene. In germline, CDR1 is SGHDN, CDR2 FVKESK. Trimming removed 0 bases at V and 6 bases at J, with 12 bases between. The CDR3 spans 14 residues. Supplemented by reference TRBV14 and TRBJ2-7, the full variable domain reads EAGVTQFPSHSVIEKGQTVTLRCDPISGHDNLYWYRRVMGKEIKFLLHFVKESKQDESGMPNNRFLAERTGGTYSTLKVQPAELEDSGVYFCASSQELVPIEQYFGPGTRLTVT.

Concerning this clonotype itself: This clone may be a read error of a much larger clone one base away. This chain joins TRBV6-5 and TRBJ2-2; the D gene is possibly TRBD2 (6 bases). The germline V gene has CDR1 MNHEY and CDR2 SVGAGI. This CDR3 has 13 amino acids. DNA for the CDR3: TGTGTCAGCAGTTACGGGAGCTCCGGGGAGCTGTTTTTT. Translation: CVSSYGSSGELFF.

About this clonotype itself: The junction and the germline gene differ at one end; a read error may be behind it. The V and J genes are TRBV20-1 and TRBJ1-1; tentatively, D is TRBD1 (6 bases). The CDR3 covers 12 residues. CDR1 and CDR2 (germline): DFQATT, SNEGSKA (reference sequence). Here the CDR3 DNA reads TGCAGTCTACCCCACCGGGACACCGAAGCTTTCTTT. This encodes CSLPHRDTEAFF.

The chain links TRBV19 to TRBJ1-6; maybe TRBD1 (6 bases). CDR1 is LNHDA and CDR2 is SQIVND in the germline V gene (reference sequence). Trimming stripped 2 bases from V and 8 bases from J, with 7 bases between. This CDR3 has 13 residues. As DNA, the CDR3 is TGTGCCAGTAGTATACGGACAGATTCACCCCTCCACTTT. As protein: CASSIRTDSPLHF.

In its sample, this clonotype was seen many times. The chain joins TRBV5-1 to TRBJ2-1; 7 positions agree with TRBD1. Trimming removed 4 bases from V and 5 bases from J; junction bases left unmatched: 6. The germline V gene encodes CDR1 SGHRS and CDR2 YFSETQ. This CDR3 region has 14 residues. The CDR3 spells CASSTGTAHNEQFF. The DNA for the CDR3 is TGCGCCAGCAGCACCGGGACAGCCCACAATGAGCAGTTCTTC.

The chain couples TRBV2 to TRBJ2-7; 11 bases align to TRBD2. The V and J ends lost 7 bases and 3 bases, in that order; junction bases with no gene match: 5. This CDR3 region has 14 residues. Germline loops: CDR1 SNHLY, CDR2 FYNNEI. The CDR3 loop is CASMLAGGIYEQYF. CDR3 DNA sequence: TGTGCCAGCATGTTAGCGGGGGGGATCTACGAGCAGTACTTC.

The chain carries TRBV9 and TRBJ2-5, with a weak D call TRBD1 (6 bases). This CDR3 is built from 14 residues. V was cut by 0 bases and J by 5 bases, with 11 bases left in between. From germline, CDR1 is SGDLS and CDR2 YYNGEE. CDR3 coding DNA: TGTGCCAGCAGCGTAGAAGGGCAGGGGGAGACCCAGTACTTC. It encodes CASSVEGQGETQYF.

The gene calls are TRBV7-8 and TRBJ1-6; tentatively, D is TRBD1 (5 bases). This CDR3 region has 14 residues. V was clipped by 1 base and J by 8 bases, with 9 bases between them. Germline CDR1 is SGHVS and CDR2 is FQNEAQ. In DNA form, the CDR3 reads TGTGCCAGCAGCTTAGGGGGGAGAGATTCACCCCTCCACTTT. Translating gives CASSLGGRDSPLHF.

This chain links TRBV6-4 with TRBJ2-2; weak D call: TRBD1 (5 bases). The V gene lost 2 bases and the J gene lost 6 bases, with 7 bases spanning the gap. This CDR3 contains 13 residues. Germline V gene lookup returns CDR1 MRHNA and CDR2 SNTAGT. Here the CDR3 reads CASSDQGSGELFF. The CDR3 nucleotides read TGTGCCAGCAGTGACCAGGGATCCGGGGAGCTGTTTTTT.

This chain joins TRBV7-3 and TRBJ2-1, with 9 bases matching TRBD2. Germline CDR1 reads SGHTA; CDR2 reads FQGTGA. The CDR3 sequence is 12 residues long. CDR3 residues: CTRLAAYNEQFF. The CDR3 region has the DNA TGTACAAGACTAGCGGCCTACAATGAGCAGTTCTTC.

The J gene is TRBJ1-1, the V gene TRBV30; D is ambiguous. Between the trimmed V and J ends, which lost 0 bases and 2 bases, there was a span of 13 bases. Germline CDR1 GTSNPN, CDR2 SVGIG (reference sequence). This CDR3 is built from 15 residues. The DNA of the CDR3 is TGTGCCTGGAGTGTACCAACAGAGAGAAACACTGAAGCTTTCTTT. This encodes CAWSVPTERNTEAFF.

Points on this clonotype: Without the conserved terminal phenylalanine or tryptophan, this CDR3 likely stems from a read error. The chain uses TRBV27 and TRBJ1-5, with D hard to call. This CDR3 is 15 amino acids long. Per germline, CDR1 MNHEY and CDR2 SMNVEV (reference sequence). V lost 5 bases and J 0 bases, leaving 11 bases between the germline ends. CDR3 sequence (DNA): TGTGCCAGCAGTCTTTTAGCCAATAGCAATCAGCCCCAGCATATT. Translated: CASSLLANSNQPQHI.

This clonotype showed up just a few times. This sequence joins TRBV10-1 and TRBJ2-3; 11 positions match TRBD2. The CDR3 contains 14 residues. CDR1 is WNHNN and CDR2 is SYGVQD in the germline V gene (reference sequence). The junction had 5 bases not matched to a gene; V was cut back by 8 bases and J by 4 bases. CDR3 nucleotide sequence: TGCGCCAGCTCGGCTAGCGGGAGGTCAGATACGCAGTATTTT. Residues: CASSASGRSDTQYF.